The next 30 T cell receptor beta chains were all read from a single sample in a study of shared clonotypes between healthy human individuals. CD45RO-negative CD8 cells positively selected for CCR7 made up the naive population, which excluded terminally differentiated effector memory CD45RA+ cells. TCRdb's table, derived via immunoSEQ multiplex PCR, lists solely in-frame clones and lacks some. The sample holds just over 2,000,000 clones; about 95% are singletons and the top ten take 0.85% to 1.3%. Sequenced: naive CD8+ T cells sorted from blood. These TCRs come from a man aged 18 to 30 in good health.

CDR3 loop: CASSPTSGTYNEQFF. The CDR3 bases are TGTGCCAGCTCGCCGACTAGCGGGACTTACAATGAGCAGTTCTTC. The chain links TRBV18 to TRBJ2-1; TRBD2 matches 11 bases. CDR1 is KGHSH, CDR2 LQKENI, per germline. V lost 6 bases, J lost 4 bases, and 5 bases stayed unmatched. The CDR3 consists of 15 residues.

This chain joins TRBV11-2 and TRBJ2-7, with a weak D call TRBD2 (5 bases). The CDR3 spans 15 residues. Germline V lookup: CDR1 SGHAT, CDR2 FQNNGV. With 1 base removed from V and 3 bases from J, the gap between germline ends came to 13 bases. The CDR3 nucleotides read TGTGCCAGCAGCTTAGCGGGATTGGGCGGCTACGAGCAGTACTTC. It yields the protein CASSLAGLGGYEQYF.

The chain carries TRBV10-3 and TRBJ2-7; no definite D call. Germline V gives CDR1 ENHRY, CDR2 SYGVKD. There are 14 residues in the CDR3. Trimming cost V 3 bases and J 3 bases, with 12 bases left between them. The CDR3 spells CAISERQVGYEQYF. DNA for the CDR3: TGTGCCATCAGTGAACGGCAGGTTGGCTACGAGCAGTACTTC.

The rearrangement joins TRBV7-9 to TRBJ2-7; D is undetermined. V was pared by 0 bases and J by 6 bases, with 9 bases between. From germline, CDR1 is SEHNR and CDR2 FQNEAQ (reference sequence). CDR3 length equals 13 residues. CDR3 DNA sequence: TGTGCCAGCAGCTTAGCGGCTGGGTCCGAGCAGTACTTC. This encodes CASSLAAGSEQYF.

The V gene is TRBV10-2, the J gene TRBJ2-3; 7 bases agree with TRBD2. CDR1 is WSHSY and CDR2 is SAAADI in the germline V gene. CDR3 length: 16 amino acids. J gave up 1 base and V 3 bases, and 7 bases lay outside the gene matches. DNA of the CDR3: TGCGCCAGCAGTGATTTAGGGACTACCCGCACAGATACGCAGTATTTT. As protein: CASSDLGTTRTDTQYF.

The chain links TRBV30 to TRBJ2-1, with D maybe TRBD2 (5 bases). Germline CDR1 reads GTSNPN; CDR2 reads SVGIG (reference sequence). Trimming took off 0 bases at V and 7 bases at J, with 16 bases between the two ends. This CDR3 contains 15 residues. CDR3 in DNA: TGTGCCTGGAGTGTAAGCGGCTCGGTGGGGAATGAGCAGTTCTTC. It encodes CAWSVSGSVGNEQFF. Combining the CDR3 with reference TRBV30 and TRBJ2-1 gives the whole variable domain SQTIHQWPATLVQPVGSPLSLECTVEGTSNPNLYWYRQAAGRGLQLLFYSVGIGQISSEVPQNLSASRPQDRQFILSSKKLLLSDSGFYLCAWSVSGSVGNEQFFGPGTRLTVL.

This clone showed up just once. The CDR3 DNA follows: TGTGCCTGGAGTGTAATTCCGCCGGGACAGGGGGTTTCACCCCTCCACTTT. Protein product: CAWSVIPPGQGVSPLHF. The chain has TRBV30 and TRBJ1-6; 11 nucleotides agree with TRBD1. CDR3 length: 17 residues. V shed 0 bases, J shed 9 bases, and the junction held 10 bases outside the gene matches. Germline loops: CDR1 GTSNPN, CDR2 SVGIG (reference sequence).

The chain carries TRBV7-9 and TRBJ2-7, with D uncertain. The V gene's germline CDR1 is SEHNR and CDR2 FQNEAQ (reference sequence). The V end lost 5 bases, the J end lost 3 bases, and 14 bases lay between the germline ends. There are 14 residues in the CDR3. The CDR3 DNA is TGTGCCAGCAGCCCCCTGCCAGGAGACTACGAGCAGTACTTC. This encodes CASSPLPGDYEQYF.

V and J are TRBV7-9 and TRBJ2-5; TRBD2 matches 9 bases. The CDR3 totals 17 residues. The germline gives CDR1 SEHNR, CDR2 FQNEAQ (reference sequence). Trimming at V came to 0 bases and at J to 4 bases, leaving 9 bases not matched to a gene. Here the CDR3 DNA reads TGTGCCAGCAGCTTAGCCCTAGCGGGGACTGCGGGAGAGACCCAGTACTTC. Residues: CASSLALAGTAGETQYF.

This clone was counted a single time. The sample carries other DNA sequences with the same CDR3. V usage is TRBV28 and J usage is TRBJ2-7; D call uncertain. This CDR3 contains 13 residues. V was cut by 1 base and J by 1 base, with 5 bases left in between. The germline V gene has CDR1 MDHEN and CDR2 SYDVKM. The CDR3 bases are TGTGCCAGCAGTTTATTTGGATCCTACGAGCAGTACTTC. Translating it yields CASSLFGSYEQYF.

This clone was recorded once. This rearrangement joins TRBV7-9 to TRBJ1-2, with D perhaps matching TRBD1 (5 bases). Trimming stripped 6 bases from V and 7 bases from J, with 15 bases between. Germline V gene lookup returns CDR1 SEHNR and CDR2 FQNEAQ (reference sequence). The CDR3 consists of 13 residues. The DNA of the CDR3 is TGTGCCAGCAGAACAGGCGGTTTAGCTGGCTACACCTTC. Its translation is CASRTGGLAGYTF.

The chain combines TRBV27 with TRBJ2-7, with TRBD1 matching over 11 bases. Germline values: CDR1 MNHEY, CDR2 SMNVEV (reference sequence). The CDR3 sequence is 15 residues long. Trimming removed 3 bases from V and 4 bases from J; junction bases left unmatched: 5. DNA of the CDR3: TGTGCCAGCAGTTTGGGTGGACAGGGGGCTTACGAGCAGTACTTC. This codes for CASSLGGQGAYEQYF.

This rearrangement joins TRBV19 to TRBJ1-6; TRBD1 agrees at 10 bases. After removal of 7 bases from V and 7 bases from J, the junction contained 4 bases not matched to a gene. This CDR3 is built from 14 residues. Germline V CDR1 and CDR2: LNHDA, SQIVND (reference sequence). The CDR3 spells CASNRQGANSPLHF. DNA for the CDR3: TGTGCCAGTAATCGACAGGGGGCCAATTCACCCCTCCACTTT.

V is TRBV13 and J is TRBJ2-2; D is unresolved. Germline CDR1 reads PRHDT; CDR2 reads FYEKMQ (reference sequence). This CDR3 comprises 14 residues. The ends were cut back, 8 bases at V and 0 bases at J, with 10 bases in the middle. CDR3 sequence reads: CASSQAANTGELFF. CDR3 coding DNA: TGTGCCAGCTCCCAGGCGGCGAACACCGGGGAGCTGTTTTTT.

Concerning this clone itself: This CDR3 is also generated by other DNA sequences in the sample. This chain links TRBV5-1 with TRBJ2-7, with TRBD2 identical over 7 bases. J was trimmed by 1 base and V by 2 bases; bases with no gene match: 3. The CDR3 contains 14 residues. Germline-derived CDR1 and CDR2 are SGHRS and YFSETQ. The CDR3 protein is CASSFNGGSYEQYF. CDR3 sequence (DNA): TGCGCCAGCAGCTTCAACGGGGGGTCCTACGAGCAGTACTTC.

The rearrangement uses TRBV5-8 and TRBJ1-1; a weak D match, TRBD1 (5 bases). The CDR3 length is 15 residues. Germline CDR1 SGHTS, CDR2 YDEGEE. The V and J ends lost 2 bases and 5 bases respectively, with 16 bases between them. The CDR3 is CASSFSGGGETEAFF. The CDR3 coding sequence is TGTGCCAGCAGCTTTTCAGGCGGGGGGGAGACTGAAGCTTTCTTT.

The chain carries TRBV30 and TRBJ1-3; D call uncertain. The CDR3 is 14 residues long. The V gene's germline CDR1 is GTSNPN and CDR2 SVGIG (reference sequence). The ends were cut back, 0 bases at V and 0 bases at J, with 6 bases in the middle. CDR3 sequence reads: CAWSVSSSGNTIYF. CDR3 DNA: TGTGCCTGGAGTGTTTCCTCCTCTGGAAACACCATATATTTT.

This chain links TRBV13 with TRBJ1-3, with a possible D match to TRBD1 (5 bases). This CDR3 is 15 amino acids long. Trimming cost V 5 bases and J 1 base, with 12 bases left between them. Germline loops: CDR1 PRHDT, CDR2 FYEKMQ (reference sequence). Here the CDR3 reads CASSPGASSGNTIYF. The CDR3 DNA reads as TGTGCCAGCAGCCCTGGGGCGTCATCTGGAAACACCATATATTTT.

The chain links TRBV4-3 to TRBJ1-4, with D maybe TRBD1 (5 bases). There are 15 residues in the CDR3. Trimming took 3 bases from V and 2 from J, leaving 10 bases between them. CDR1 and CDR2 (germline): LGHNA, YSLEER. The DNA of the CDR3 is TGCGCCAGCAGCCAGCACAGGACGACTAATGAAAAACTGTTTTTT. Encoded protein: CASSQHRTTNEKLFF.

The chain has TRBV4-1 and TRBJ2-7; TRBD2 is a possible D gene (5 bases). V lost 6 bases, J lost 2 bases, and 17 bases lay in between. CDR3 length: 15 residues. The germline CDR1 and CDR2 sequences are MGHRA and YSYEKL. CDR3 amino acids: CASSPGGRGTYEQYF. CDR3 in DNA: TGCGCCAGCAGTCCCGGAGGACGAGGAACCTACGAGCAGTACTTC.

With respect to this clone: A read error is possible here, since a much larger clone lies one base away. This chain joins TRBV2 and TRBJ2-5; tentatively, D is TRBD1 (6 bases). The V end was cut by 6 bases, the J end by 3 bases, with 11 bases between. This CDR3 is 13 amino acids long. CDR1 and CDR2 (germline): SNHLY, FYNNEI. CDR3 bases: TGTGCCAGCAGCACAGGGCCGGAAGAGACCCAGTACTTC. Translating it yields CASSTGPEETQYF. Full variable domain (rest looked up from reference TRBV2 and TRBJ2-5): EPEVTQTPSHQVTQMGQEVILRCVPISNHLYFYWYRQILGQKVEFLVSFYNNEISEKSEIFDDQFSVERPDGSNFTLKIRSTKLEDSAMYFCASSTGPEETQYFGPGTRLLVL.

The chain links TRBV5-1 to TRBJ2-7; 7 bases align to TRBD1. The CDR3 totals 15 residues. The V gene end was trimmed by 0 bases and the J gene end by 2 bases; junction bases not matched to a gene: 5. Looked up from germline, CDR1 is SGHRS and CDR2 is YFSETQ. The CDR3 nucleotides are TGCGCCAGCAGCTTGGGACAGGGATTCGCCTACGAGCAGTACTTC. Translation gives CASSLGQGFAYEQYF.

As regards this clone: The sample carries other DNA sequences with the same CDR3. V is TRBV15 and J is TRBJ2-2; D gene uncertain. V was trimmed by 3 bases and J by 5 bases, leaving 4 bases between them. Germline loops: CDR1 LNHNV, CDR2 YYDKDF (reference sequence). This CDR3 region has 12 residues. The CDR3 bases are TGTGCCACCAGCAGCGGAACCGGGGAGCTGTTTTTT. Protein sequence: CATSSGTGELFF. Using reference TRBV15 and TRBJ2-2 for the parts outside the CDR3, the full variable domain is DAMVIQNPRYQVTQFGKPVTLSCSQTLNHNVMYWYQQKSSQAPKLLFHYYDKDFNNEADTPDNFQSRRPNTSFCFLDIRSPGLGDTAMYLCATSSGTGELFFGEGSRLTVL.

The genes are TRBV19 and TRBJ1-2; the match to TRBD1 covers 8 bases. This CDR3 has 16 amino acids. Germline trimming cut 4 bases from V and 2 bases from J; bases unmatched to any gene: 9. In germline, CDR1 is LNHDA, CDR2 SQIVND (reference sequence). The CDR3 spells CASSTSGTGPNYGYTF. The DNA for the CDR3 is TGTGCCAGTAGTACGTCCGGGACAGGCCCGAACTATGGCTACACCTTC.

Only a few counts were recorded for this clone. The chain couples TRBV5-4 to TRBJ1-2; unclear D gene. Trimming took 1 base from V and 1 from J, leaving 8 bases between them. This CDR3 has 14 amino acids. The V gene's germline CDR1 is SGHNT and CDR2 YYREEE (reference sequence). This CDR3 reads CASSLTGYNYGYTF. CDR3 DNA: TGTGCCAGCAGCTTGACGGGTTATAACTATGGCTACACCTTC.

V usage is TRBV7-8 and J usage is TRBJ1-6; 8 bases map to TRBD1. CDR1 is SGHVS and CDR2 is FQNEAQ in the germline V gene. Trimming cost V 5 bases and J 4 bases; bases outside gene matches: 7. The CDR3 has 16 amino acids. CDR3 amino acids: CASSTRTGMYNSPLHF. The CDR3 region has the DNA TGTGCCAGCAGCACCCGGACAGGGATGTATAATTCACCCCTCCACTTT.

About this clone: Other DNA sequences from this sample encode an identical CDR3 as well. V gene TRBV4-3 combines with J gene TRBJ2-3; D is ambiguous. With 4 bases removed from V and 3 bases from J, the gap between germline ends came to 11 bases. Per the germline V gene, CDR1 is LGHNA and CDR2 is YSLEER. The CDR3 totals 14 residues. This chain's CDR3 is CASSRREGTDTQYF. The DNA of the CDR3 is TGCGCCAGCAGCCGACGCGAAGGGACAGATACGCAGTATTTT.

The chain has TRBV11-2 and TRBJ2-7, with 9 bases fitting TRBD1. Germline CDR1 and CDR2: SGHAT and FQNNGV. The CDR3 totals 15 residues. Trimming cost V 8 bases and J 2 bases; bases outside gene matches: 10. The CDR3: CASGPSGTGTYEQYF. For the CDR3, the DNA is TGTGCCAGCGGCCCGTCCGGGACAGGGACCTACGAGCAGTACTTC.

The CDR3 loop reads CASSYPTGPGEETQYF. Written as DNA, the CDR3 is TGTGCCAGCAGCTACCCGACAGGGCCTGGGGAAGAGACCCAGTACTTC. The V gene is TRBV5-4, the J gene TRBJ2-5; TRBD1 agrees at 7 bases. The V and J ends lost 3 bases and 3 bases, in that order; junction bases with no gene match: 11. The CDR3 runs to 16 residues. Germline assignment: CDR1 SGHNT and CDR2 YYREEE (reference sequence).

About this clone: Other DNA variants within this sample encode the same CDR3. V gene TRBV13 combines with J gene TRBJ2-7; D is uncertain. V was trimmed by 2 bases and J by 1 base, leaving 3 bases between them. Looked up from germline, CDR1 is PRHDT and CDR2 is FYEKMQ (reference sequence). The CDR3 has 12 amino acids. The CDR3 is CASSLRSYEQYF. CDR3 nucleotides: TGTGCCAGCAGCTTAAGGTCCTACGAGCAGTACTTC.